The 2 T cell receptor beta chains given below trace back to one sample, sequenced in a study of blood T cells in healthy people across ages. Primers used in a second PCR of roughly 7 to 12 cycles were a sample-barcoded 5' primer and a J-beta primer mix. MiXCR was run by TCRdb on the 5' RACE reads, yielding one entry per CDR3 protein. The sample yields 1,500,000 or so distinct CDR3 sequences, 40% to 45% seen once. Specimen: blood. The source is a woman aged 18-29 years in good health.

The chain has TRBV7-9 and TRBJ2-7; 7 positions match TRBD1. Germline CDR1 is SEHNR and CDR2 is FQNEAQ (reference sequence). CDR3 length: 15 amino acids. J gave up 5 bases and V 5 bases, and 12 bases lay outside the gene matches. The CDR3 protein is CASSLRDSFRDEQYF. The CDR3 bases are TGTGCCAGCAGCCTCCGGGACAGCTTTCGGGACGAGCAGTACTTC.

This clonotype was observed a few times. This chain links TRBV4-1 with TRBJ2-1; the match to TRBD2 covers 12 bases. Germline V lookup: CDR1 MGHRA, CDR2 YSYEKL. CDR3 size: 16 residues. With V trimmed by 3 bases and J by 7 bases, 7 bases remained unmatched. This CDR3 reads CASSQGPGLAGNEQFF. The CDR3, as DNA: TGCGCCAGCAGCCAGGGACCGGGACTAGCGGGTAATGAGCAGTTCTTC.